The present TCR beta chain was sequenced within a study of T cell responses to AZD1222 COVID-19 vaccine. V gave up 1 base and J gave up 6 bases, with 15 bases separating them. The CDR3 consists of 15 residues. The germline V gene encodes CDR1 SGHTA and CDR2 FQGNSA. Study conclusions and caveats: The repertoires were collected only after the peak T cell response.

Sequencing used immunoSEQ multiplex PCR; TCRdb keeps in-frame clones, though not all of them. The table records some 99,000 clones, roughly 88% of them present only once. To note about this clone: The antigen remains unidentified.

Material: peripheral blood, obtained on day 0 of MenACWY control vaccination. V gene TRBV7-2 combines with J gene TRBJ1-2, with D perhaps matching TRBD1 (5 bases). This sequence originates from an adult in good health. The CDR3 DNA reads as TGTGCCAGCAGCTTAGGGGGCCAACTGAGGGATGGCTACACCTTC. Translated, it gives CASSLGGQLRDGYTF.